This T cell receptor beta chain was observed in a study of cytomegalovirus exposure and HLA in healthy donors listed by TCRdb under 2017. Background on the whole study: According to an earlier analysis of a few hundred of the donors, some 180 million T cells yielded over 90 million unique TCR beta sequences and 276 Gb of sequence data. An early release that covered some 630 HLA-typed donors contained about 290 gigabases of sequencing data and 70 million to 100 million unique TCR sequences. Among the 398 genotyped donors, around 81% belonged to the genetic ancestry cluster associated with self-reported Caucasian donors. The study was designed to test whether signatures of past pathogen exposure could be identified by cataloging public T cell receptors. Using immunosequencing, the study profiled T cell repertoires from roughly 650 subjects and related those repertoires to cytomegalovirus serostatus. Besides the first cohort of roughly 660 subjects, a separate validation cohort made up of over 95 different subjects was used. To predict cytomegalovirus infection status, the study brought together high-throughput TCR immunosequencing, statistical association of individual TCRs with disease status, and machine learning. To study patterns of TCR occurrence, a later analysis re-analyzed previously published TCR beta repertoires from around 700 donors and added high-resolution HLA genotyping. The later analysis used no new phenotypic data to find candidate immune exposures, relying instead on TCR beta sequences and their occurrence across donors. An earlier analysis of approximately 500 of the donors applied high-throughput TCR beta sequencing to assess whether each TCR beta V gene segment acted as functional or pseudogenic. Donor age, sex, ethnicity and CMV serostatus were collected together with the repertoire data. A later genetic analysis took genome-wide SNP genotypes for about 55% of the 666 donors and used that subset as a discovery cohort. Every repertoire in the discovery cohort had been generated on one and the same sequencing platform. HLA typing covered class I and class II loci at four-digit resolution. Typing coverage varied by locus: about 629-640 donors for A, B, C, DRB1 and DQB1; 500 to 550 for DQA1; more than 600 for DPA1; more than 450 for DPB1. About 5 DR-DQ haplotypes were handled as single units for association and clustering, since linkage in the cohort was strong. Across 398 genotyped donors of the cohort, an average of approximately 200,000 unique TCR beta nucleotide sequences per donor were sequenced, and 15% to 20% of those sequences were non-productive. Overall study outcomes, separate from this receptor: The authors suggested that the approach could potentially be extended to other disease states and immunological phenotypes. When HLA alleles, especially DR and DQ, strongly co-occurred, TCR associations were difficult to assign to individual alleles. HLA typing was unavailable for some donors at each locus, so association tests used only the typed subset. Across donors, most TCR sequences were observed very rarely, whereas some public TCRs were present in many individuals. According to a later analysis, TCR association rates differed among HLA loci, with DRB1 alleles showing the most associated TCRs and HLA-C alleles showing the fewest. Several of the top co-occurrence clusters appeared to be linked to parvovirus B19, influenza, CMV and Epstein-Barr virus, according to a later analysis. In a later analysis, about 16,000 TCR beta sequences were associated with specific HLA alleles at a false discovery rate of 0.05. According to a later genetic analysis, donors in an Asian-associated ancestry cluster had fewer N-insertions in productive TCRs than the approximately 690-donor mean. Linkage disequilibrium might explain the correlated functional status among segregating V segments, but an unknown experimental factor could not be ruled out. In this cohort, only TCR beta chains were sequenced, and detectable features were limited by the absence of alpha or paired-chain data. In an earlier analysis of more than 500 of the donors, most TCR beta V segments appeared in productive rearrangements about 87% or about 30% of the time, broadly matching IMGT annotations. In both the original and validation cohorts, the classifier was reported to diagnose cytomegalovirus status with high specificity and sensitivity. Sequencing depth was assumed to be roughly uniform across donors in the presence/absence analyses, though that assumption may not hold. CMV serostatus was the only immune exposure information available for the cohort. A cluster of highly shared sequence variants was judged likely to represent a technical artifact of the sequencing pipeline. A later analysis found that most CMV-associated TCR beta chains appeared HLA-restricted, with HLA associations seemingly driven largely by CMV exposure. V-gene and J-gene trimming of TCR beta chains was associated with a missense DCLRE1C variant in a later genetic analysis, and the association was replicated in an independent cohort. Compared with equally common non-associated chains, HLA-associated TCR beta chains in a later analysis were more clonally expanded and had lower generation probabilities. Approximately 18 rarely observed V segments, including chromosome 9 orphons, were excluded from the earlier analysis of a few hundred of the donors because counts were too low. A total of around 150 TCR beta chains were listed by the study as associated with cytomegalovirus. In vitro tests confirmed that a few of the cytomegalovirus-associated TCR beta chains recognize cytomegalovirus antigens. A further reported finding was that TCR beta sequences accurately predicted the HLA-A and HLA-B alleles for most subjects in the first cohort.

The cohort comprised under 700 healthy bone marrow donors. At the time of sampling, every cohort member was nominally healthy, though immune exposures that went unrecorded were likely present. The donor was CMV seronegative and was included in the group of around 320 seronegative cohort members. A peripheral blood sample was provided by each donor, and peripheral blood mononuclear cells were used for TCR beta sequencing. Genomic DNA was extracted from the blood cell samples with the Qiagen DNeasy Blood Extraction Kit. Notes on this clone: Its antigen is still unknown. No much larger clone is present one base from it, and per-base qualities are unavailable.

Libraries came from the immunoSEQ multiplex PCR assay. For the multiplex PCR, a mixture combining 60 forward primers for TCR Vbeta segments and 13 reverse primers for TCR Jbeta segments was used. The CDR3 region of rearranged TCR beta genes was amplified from genomic DNA by a multiplex PCR assay. On the Illumina HiSeq System, the amplified TCR beta libraries were sequenced as 87-base-pair reads. As for the original processing: Across the 500 to 850 repertoires, a later analysis counted tens of millions of unique TCR beta chains, some 11 million of which were shared by at least two donors. To remove PCR and sequencing errors, raw reads were error-corrected and collapsed into unique sequences using a nearest-neighbor algorithm that merged closely related sequences. To assign V, D and J gene segments, CDR3 sequences were aligned to IMGT reference sequences. For a sequence to be retained, a match of at least six nucleotides was required to both a V gene segment and a J gene segment. A rearrangement was called productive if the CDR3 had no stop codons and remained in frame with V and J, and every other rearrangement was called non-productive. Following IMGT convention, CDR3 was defined as the stretch from the second conserved V-encoded cysteine up to the conserved J-encoded phenylalanine. The earlier analysis of 500 to 750 of the donors excluded any sequence lacking an unambiguous match to a single V gene segment. In an earlier analysis of several hundred of the donors, a V segment was called functional when productive rearrangements were above 56.7%, and segregating when the standard deviation between donors exceeded 5%. A statistical classification framework was built to diagnose cytomegalovirus status from the catalog of TCR beta chain sequences. In a later analysis, TCR nucleotide sequences were compared against IMGT/GENE-DB human TR gene sequences so that V and J genes could be assigned. The TCRdist pipeline was used in a later analysis to assign CDR3 sequences and most-parsimonious VDJ recombination scenarios. A later analysis defined each TCR beta chain by its CDR3 amino acid sequence plus V-gene family, and excluded reads lacking a unique V-gene family. In a later analysis, 450 to 600 highly shared, low-generation-probability nucleotide sequences were removed to address suspected cross-contamination and a sequencing artifact. In a later analysis, a clonal expansion index was calculated for each public chain from normalized within-repertoire ranks of inferred template counts. A later analysis computed generation probabilities with a VDJ recombination model fitted to out-of-frame rearrangements, and checked the results against IGoR. In a later analysis, hypergeometric tests were used to score TCR-TCR, TCR-HLA and TCR-CMV co-occurrence, with a repertoire-size bias correction applied to TCR pairs. False discovery rates were estimated in a later analysis by permuting HLA or CMV assignments 20 times. A later analysis grouped co-occurring TCRs with DBSCAN, adding TCRdist sequence similarity when clustering within HLA-allele-positive subsets. Co-occurrence clustering excluded repertoires with fewer than 30,000 or more than 120,000 public chains, plus five with anomalous nucleotide sharing. TCRdb re-hosts the immuneACCESS table, in-frame sequences only. Its copies lack some clones; in the studies checked, an unresolved V gene accounts for under half of them, and the cause for the rest is not known. The V and J calls and clone size were taken over from that table, and D and trimming were inferred from the DNA. For this sample there are about 120,000 clones; over 65% appear just once. The ten largest account for roughly 2.6% of the sample.

The TCR comes from a woman aged 18-29 years in good health and CMV-seronegative. The sample taken for sequencing was PBMCs.

The nucleotide sequence reads as follows: TGCAGCGTGACAGGCAGCCAAGAGACCCAGTACTTC. Its product reads: CSVTGSQETQYF. Recombination joined TRBV29-1 with TRBJ2-5; the best D guess is TRBD1, with 6 bases matching. CDR1 and CDR2 were assigned from the germline V gene as SQVTM and ANQGSEA. Including the terminal cysteine and phenylalanine, the CDR3 comprises 12 residues. Of the read, only the CDR3 DNA is kept; its 36 bases are in frame from base 1. Trimming costs V 6 bases and J 1 base, and their ends lie 9 bases apart.